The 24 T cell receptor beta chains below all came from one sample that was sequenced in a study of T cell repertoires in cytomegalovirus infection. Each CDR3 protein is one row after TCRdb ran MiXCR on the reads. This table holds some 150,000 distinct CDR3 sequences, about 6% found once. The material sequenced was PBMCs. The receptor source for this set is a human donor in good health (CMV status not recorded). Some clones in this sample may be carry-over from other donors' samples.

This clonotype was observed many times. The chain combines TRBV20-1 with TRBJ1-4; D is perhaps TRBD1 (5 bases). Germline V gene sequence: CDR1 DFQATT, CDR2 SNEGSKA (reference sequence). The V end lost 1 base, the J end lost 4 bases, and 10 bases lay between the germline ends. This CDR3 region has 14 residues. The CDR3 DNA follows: TGCAGTGCTAGAGGGGGGACGGTTAATGAAAAACTGTTTTTT. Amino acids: CSARGGTVNEKLFF.

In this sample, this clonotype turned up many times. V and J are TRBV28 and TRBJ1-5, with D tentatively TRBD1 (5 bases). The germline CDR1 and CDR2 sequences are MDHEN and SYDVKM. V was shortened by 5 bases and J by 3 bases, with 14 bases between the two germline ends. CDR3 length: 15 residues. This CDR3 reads CASSPVRRDNQPQHF. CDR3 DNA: TGTGCCAGCAGTCCGGTGCGCAGGGACAATCAGCCCCAGCATTTT.

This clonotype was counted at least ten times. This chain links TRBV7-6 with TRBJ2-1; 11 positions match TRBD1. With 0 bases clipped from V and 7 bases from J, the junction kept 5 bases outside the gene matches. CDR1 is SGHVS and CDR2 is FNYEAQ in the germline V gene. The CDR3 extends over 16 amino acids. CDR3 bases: TGTGCCAGCAGCTTAGCTGGACAGGGGGCGCGGAATGAGCAGTTCTTC. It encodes CASSLAGQGARNEQFF.

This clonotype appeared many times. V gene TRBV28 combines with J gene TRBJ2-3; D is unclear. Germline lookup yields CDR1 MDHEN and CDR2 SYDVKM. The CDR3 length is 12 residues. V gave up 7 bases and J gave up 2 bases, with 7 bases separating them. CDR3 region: CASKVSTDTQYF. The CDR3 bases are TGTGCCAGCAAAGTTTCCACAGATACGCAGTATTTT.

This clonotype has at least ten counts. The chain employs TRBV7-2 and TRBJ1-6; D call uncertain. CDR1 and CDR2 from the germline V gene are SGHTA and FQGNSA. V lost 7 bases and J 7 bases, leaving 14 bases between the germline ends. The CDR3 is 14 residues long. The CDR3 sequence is CASTRVPENSPLHF. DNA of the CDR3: TGTGCCAGCACACGAGTGCCCGAGAATTCACCCCTCCACTTT.

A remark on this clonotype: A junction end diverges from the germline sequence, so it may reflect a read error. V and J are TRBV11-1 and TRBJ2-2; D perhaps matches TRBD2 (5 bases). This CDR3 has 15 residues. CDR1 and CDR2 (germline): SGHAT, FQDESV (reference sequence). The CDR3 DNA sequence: TGTACCAGCAGCTTACGGACTGGCAACACCGGGGAGCTGTTTTTT. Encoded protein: CTSSLRTGNTGELFF.

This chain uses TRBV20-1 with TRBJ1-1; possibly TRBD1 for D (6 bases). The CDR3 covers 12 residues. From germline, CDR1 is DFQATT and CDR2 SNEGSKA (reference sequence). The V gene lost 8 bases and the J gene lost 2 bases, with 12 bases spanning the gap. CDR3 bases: TGCAGTCCCACACAGGGAAACACTGAAGCTTTCTTT. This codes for CSPTQGNTEAFF.

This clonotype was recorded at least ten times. The CDR3 spells CASSLVGRPTTDEQYF. CDR3 bases: TGTGCCAGCAGCTTAGTGGGCAGGCCTACGACGGACGAGCAGTACTTC. V and J are TRBV11-1 and TRBJ2-7; no reliable D call. There are 16 residues in the CDR3. The V and J ends lost 1 base and 5 bases respectively, with 18 bases between them. CDR1 and CDR2 from the germline V gene are SGHAT and FQDESV (reference sequence).

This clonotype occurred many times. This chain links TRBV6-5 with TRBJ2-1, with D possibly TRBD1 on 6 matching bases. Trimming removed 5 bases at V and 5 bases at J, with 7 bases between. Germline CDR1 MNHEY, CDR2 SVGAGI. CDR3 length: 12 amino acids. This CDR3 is CASSRDNNEQFF. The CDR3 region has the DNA TGTGCCAGCAGTCGGGACAACAATGAGCAGTTCTTC.

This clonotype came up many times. The CDR3 here is CASSLSVVASNQPQHF. DNA for the CDR3: TGTGCCAGCAGTTTATCGGTGGTCGCTAGCAATCAGCCCCAGCATTTT. The chain uses TRBV12-3 or TRBV12-4 and TRBJ1-5; D is undetermined. V lost 2 bases to trimming and J lost 0 bases, with 11 bases between them. The CDR3 is 16 amino acids.

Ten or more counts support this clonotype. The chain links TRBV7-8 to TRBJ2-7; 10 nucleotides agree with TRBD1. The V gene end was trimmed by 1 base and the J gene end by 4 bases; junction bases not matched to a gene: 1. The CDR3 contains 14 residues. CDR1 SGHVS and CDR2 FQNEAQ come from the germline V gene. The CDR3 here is CASSLGDRGYEQYF. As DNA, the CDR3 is TGTGCCAGCAGCTTAGGGGACAGGGGATACGAGCAGTACTTC.

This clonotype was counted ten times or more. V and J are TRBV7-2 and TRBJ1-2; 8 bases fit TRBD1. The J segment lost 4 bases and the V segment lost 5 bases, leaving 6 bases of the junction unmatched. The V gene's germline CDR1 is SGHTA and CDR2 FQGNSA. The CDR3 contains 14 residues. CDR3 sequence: CASSRGDRPYGYTF. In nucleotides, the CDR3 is TGTGCCAGCAGCCGAGGGGACAGGCCCTATGGCTACACCTTC.

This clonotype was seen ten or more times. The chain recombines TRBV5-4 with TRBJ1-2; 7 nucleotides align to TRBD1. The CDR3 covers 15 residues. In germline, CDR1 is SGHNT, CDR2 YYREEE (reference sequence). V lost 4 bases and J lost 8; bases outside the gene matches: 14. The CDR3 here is CASSRPSTGSGGYTF. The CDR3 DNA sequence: TGTGCCAGCAGCCGCCCTTCGACAGGGTCAGGCGGCTACACCTTC.

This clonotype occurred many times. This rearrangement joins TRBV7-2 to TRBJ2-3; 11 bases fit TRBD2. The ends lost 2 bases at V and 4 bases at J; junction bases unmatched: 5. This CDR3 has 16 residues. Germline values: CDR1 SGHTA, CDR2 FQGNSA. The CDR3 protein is CASSLIAGGRADTQYF. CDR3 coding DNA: TGTGCCAGCAGCTTAATAGCGGGGGGGCGAGCAGATACGCAGTATTTT.

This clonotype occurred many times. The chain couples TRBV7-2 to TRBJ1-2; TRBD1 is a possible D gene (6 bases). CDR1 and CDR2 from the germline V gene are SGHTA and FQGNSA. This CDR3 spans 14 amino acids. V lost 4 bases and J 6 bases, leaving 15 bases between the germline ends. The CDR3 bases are TGTGCCAGCAGCTCCTCCGGGACACGACATGGCTACACCTTC. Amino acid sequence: CASSSSGTRHGYTF.

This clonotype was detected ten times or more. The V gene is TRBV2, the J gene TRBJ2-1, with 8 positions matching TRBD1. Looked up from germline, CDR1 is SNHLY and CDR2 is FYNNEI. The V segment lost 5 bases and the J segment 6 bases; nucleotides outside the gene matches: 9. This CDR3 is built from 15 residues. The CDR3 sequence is CASSPGTGALNEQFF. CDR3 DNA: TGTGCCAGCAGTCCCGGGACAGGAGCTCTCAATGAGCAGTTCTTC.

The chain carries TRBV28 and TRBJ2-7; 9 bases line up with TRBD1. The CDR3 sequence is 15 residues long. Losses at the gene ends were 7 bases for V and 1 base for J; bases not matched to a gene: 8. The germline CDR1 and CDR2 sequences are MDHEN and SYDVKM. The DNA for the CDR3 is TGTGCCAGCACCACCTCCGGGACAGGGTCCTACGAGCAGTACTTC. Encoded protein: CASTTSGTGSYEQYF.

CDR3: CASSIRGGQPPQHF. The CDR3, as DNA: TGTGCCAGTAGTATTCGAGGGGGTCAGCCGCCCCAGCATTTT. This rearrangement joins TRBV19 to TRBJ1-5; D may be TRBD1 (6 bases). Trimming stripped 3 bases from V and 9 bases from J, with 15 bases between. The germline V gene encodes CDR1 LNHDA and CDR2 SQIVND (reference sequence). The CDR3 length is 14 residues.

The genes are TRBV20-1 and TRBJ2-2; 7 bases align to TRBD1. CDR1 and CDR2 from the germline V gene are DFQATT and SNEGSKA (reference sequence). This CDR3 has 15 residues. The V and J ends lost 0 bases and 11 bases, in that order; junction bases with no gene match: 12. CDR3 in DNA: TGCAGTGCTAGAGAGCACGAGCAAGGGGGCGCCGAGCTGTTTTTT. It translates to CSAREHEQGGAELFF.

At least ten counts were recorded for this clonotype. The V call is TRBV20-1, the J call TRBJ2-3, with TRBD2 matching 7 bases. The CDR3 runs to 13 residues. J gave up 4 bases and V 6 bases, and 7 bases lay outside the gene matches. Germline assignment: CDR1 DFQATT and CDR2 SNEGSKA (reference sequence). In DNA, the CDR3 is TGCAGTGCCAGGTTGACTAGCCCAGATACGCAGTATTTT. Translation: CSARLTSPDTQYF.

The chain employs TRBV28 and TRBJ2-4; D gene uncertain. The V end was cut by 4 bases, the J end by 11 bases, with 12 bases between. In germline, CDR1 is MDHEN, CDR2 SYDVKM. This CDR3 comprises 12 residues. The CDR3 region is CASSSPGLVQYF. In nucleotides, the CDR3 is TGTGCCAGCAGTTCCCCCGGGTTGGTTCAGTACTTC.

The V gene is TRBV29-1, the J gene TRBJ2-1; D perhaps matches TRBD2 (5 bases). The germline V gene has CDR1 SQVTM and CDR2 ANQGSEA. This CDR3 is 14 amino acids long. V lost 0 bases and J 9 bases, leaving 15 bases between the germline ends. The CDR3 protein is CSVEELVVGGEQFF. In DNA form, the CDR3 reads TGCAGCGTTGAAGAACTAGTGGTTGGCGGTGAGCAGTTCTTC.

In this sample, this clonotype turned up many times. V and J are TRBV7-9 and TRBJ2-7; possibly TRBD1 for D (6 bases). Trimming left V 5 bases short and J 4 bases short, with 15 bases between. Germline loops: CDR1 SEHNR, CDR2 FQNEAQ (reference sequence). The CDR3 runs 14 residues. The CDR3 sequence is CASSPPGTSYEQYF. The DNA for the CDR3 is TGTGCCAGCAGCCCCCCCGGGACATCTTACGAGCAGTACTTC.

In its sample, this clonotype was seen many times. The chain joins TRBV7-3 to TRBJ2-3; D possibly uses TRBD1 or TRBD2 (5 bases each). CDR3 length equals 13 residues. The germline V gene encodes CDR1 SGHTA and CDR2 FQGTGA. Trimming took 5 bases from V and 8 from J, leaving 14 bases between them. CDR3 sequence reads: CASSRGTETTQYF. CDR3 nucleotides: TGTGCCAGCAGCCGAGGGACGGAGACTACGCAGTATTTT.